This section outlines one T cell receptor (beta chain) sequence together with its context. This sample was taken from a study of B cell selection in AIRE deficiency. The germline V and J ends were trimmed by 6 bases and 6 bases, with 9 bases remaining between them. The CDR3 spans 12 residues. Germline V CDR1 and CDR2: MNHEY, SVGAGI. Conventional CD4 T cells were sorted as CD4+CD127+ cells. Libraries were prepared by immunoSEQ multiplex PCR; TCRdb keeps only in-frame clonotypes and omits some of them. The data contain roughly 25,000 clones, 95% to 96% of them singletons. Sequencing input: CD4+CD127+ conventional T cells sorted from PBMCs. The chain employs TRBV6-5 and TRBJ1-5, with D perhaps TRBD1 (6 bases). The sequence came from a human donor in good health. This CDR3 reads CASSYRVQPQHF. The CDR3 DNA follows: TGTGCCAGCAGCTACAGGGTTCAGCCCCAGCATTTT.